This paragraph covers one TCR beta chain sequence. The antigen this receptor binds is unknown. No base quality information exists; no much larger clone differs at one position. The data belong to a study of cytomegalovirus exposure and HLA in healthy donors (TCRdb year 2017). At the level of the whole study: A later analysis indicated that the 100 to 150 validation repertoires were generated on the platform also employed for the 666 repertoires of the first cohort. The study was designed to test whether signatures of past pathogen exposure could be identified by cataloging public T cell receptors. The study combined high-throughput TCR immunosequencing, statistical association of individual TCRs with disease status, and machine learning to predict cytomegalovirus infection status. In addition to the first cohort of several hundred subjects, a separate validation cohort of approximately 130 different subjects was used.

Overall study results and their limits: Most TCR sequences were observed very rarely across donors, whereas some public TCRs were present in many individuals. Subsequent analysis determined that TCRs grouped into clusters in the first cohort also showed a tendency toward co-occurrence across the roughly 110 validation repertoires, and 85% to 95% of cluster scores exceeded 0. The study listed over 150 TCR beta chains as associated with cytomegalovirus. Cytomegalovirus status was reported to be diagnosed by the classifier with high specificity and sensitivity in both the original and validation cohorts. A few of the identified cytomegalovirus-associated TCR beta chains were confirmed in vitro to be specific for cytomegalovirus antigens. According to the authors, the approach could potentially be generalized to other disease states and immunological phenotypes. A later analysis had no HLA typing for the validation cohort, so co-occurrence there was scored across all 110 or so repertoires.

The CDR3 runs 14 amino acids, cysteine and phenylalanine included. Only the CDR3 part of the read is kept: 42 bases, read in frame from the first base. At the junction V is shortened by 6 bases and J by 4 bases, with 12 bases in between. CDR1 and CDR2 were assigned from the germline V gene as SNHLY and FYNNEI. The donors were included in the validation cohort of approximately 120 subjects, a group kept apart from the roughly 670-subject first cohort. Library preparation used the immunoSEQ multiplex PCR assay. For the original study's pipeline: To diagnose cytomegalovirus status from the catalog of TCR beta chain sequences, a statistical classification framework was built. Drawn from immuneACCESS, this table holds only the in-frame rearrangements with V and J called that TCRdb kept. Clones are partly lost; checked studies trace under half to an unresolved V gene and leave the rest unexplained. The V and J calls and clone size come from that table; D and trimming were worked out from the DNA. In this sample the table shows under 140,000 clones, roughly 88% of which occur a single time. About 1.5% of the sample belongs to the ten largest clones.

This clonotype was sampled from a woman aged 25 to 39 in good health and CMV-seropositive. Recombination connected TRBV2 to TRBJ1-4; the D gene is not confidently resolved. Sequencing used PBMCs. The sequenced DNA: TGTGCCAGCAGCCGGGCCGGGGATAATGAAAAACTGTTTTTT. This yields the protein CASSRAGDNEKLFF.